This T cell receptor (beta chain) was observed in a study of technical replicates of blood from several donors. TCRdb's copy holds only in-frame clones and misses some; the assay was immunoSEQ multiplex PCR. The repertoire holds approximately 70,000 clones, about 96% seen once, with over 0.2% in the top ten. The sequencing sample was made of T cells isolated from PBMCs. This clonotype was sampled from a human donor in good health.

The DNA of the CDR3 is TGTGCCAGCTCACCACCCCCGGGTTCCTCCTACGAGCAGTACTTC. This sequence encodes CASSPPPGSSYEQYF. The V and J genes are TRBV18 and TRBJ2-7; D gene ambiguous. Germline V gives CDR1 KGHSH, CDR2 LQKENI. Trimming cost V 0 bases and J 0 bases, with 9 bases left between them. The CDR3 runs 15 residues.